Below, 20 T cell receptor beta chains from the same sample are listed, as sequenced in a study of tumor and adjacent non-tumor tissue in lung cancer. Three rounds of nested PCR, following a modified ARM-PCR protocol, produced the TCRbeta library. TCRdb used MiXCR to reprocess the multiplex PCR reads, holding one entry per CDR3 protein. This table holds about 80,000 distinct CDR3 sequences, 65% to 85% found once. No cell sorting was done before RNA was extracted from the tissue. This non-tumor lung sample came from over 3 cm beyond the tumor edge. Sequenced sample: distant non-tumor lung tissue. The receptors were gathered from a man between 60 and 70 years old with non-small cell lung cancer.

This clonotype was seen a few times. At one boundary the junction diverges from the germline segment, which might be a read error. The chain is built from TRBV6-5 and TRBJ1-5; D perhaps matches TRBD1 (6 bases). Germline V gives CDR1 MNHEY, CDR2 SVGAGI. CDR3 length: 15 residues. The CDR3 coding sequence is TGTGACATCAGTTACCTACAGGGAAGCAATCAGTCCCAGCATTTT. Protein sequence: CDISYLQGSNQSQHF.

With regard to this clonotype: This sequence may be a read error, since a much larger clone differs from it by one base. The rearrangement links TRBV6-2 or TRBV6-3 to TRBJ1-5, with 7 bases fitting TRBD1. Unmatched junction bases numbered 12, after V lost 6 bases and J lost 1 base. CDR1 is MNHEY, CDR2 SVGEGT, per germline. The CDR3 totals 17 residues. Here the CDR3 reads CASRGTAVGISNQPQHF. The DNA of the CDR3 is TGTGCCAGCAGAGGGACAGCCGTAGGGATCAGCAATCAGCCCCAGCATTTT.

As for this clonotype: One end of the junction does not line up with germline, which may come from a read error. The rearrangement uses TRBV6-2 or TRBV6-3 and TRBJ2-7; D may be TRBD2 (5 bases). Germline CDR1 MNHEY, CDR2 SVGEGT. The CDR3 totals 16 residues. The DNA for the CDR3 is TGTGCCAGCAGTTCCCCGGGCGGGTCCACTCTCTACGAGCATTACTTC. This codes for CASSSPGGSTLYEHYF.

Note on this clonotype: At one end, the junction sequence differs from germline, possibly due to a read error. The chain recombines TRBV6-6 with TRBJ2-5; D remains unclear. CDR3 length equals 17 residues. CDR1 is MNHNY, CDR2 SVGAGI, per germline (reference sequence). For the CDR3, the DNA is TGTGCCAGCAGAACAACCGGGCAAAGCCAGATCCAAGAGACCCATTACTTC. This sequence encodes CASRTTGQSQIQETHYF.

With respect to this clonotype: Mismatch with germline at one junction end may stem from a read error. DNA for the CDR3: TGTGCTAGCAGCTTAGCCCTTCGCCTTGGACAGGGGGCGTATTCACCCTTCCACTTT. Amino acid sequence: CASSLALRLGQGAYSPFHF. The J gene is TRBJ1-6, the V gene TRBV7-9, with 11 bases identical to TRBD1. CDR3 length: 19 residues. The germline V gene encodes CDR1 SEHNR and CDR2 FQNEAQ (reference sequence).

Only a few counts were recorded for this clonotype. A single base separates this from a much larger clone, so it may be a read error. The chain carries TRBV20-1 and TRBJ2-3; 9 positions match TRBD2. Germline assignment: CDR1 DFQATT and CDR2 SNEGSKA (reference sequence). This CDR3 has 14 residues. CDR3 DNA sequence: TGCAGTGCTAAGCGGACTAGCGACACAGATATGCAGTATTTT. It translates to CSAKRTSDTDMQYF.

A word on this clonotype: A clone one base away is much larger, so this may be a read error. The CDR3 region has the DNA TGTGCCAGCAGAGATACCTGGACAGGGGGCAACACCGGGGAGCTGTTTTTT. Translation: CASRDTWTGGNTGELFF. The chain is built from TRBV12-3 or TRBV12-4 and TRBJ2-2; 11 nucleotides agree with TRBD1. The CDR3 length is 17 residues. V shed 6 bases, J shed 2 bases, and the junction held 8 bases outside the gene matches.

About this clonotype itself: Germline and junction disagree at one end, which may indicate a read error. The chain carries TRBV29-1 and TRBJ2-3; D perhaps matches TRBD1 (7 bases). Germline V gene sequence: CDR1 SQVTM, CDR2 ANQGSEA. CDR3 size: 14 residues. CDR3 DNA: TGCAGCGTCGGAGGGGGACAGTCGTTGGATACGCAATATTTT. This sequence encodes CSVGGGQSLDTQYF.

Concerning this clonotype itself: A read error is likely, as this CDR3 ends without the conserved phenylalanine or tryptophan. It is unclear where the CDR3 begins or ends on the DNA, so no DNA is shown, and the CDR3 is as TCRdb lists it. The J gene is TRBJ2-1, the V gene TRBV4-2; TRBD2 is the table's D call and was not checked against the DNA. Germline CDR1 reads LGHNA; CDR2 reads YNFKEQ. Termini included, the CDR3 measures 17 amino acids. CDR3 residues: CARSQDNLGAGGYERFL.

The sample holds a few counts of this clonotype. At one end the junction does not follow the germline gene, possibly because of a read error. The rearrangement joins TRBV20-1 to TRBJ2-7; D is uncertain. Germline loops: CDR1 DFQATT, CDR2 SNEGSKA (reference sequence). CDR3 size: 12 residues. The CDR3 nucleotides are TGCAGTGCTAGTGCGATCACTTACGAGCACTACTTC. Residues: CSASAITYEHYF.

The chain combines TRBV11-3 with TRBJ1-6; D remains unclear. The CDR3 runs 12 residues. The V gene lost 8 bases and the J gene lost 12 bases, with 14 bases spanning the gap. Germline CDR1 is SGHNT and CDR2 is YENEEA. The CDR3 here is CASGDGYLPLHF. For the CDR3, the DNA is TGTGCCAGCGGCGACGGTTATTTACCCCTCCACTTT. Variable domain in full (rest from reference TRBV11-3 and TRBJ1-6): EAGVVQSPRYKIIEKKQPVAFWCNPISGHNTLYWYLQNLGQGPELLIRYENEEAVDDSQLPKDRFSAERLKGVDSTLKIQPAELGDSAVYLCASGDGYLPLHFGNGTRLTVT.

A word on this clonotype: The junction shows a germline mismatch at one end, possibly a read error. The V and J genes are TRBV12-3 or TRBV12-4 and TRBJ2-3, with D hard to call. The CDR3 spans 13 residues. The DNA of the CDR3 is TGTGCCAGCAGGTTAGTCTACGCAGATACGCAGTATTTT. It specifies CASRLVYADTQYF.

On this clonotype: Without the conserved terminal phenylalanine or tryptophan, this CDR3 likely stems from a read error. The chain has TRBV13 and TRBJ2-5; 8 bases line up with TRBD1. The germline CDR1 and CDR2 sequences are PRHDT and FYEKMQ (reference sequence). This CDR3 spans 16 amino acids. V gave up 2 bases and J gave up 5 bases; unmatched junction bases: 10. CDR3 sequence: CASSLKEPGGAETQYL. CDR3 sequence (DNA): TGTGCCAGCAGCTTAAAAGAGCCAGGGGGCGCGGAGACCCAGTACTTA.

V is TRBV29-1 and J is TRBJ2-2; D perhaps matches TRBD2 (6 bases). V lost 2 bases, J lost 11 bases, and 15 bases lay in between. The CDR3 is 13 amino acids. The germline CDR1 and CDR2 sequences are SQVTM and ANQGSEA. This chain's CDR3 is CSVERGNTCELFF. The CDR3 coding sequence is TGCAGCGTTGAACGGGGGAACACCTGTGAGCTGTTTTTT.

Turning to this clonotype: Likely a read error: the CDR3 ends without its conserved phenylalanine or tryptophan. It is unclear where the CDR3 begins or ends on the DNA, so no DNA is shown, and the CDR3 is as TCRdb lists it. The chain employs TRBV11-3 and TRBJ2-2; whether TRBD2, the table's D call, matches the DNA was not checked. The CDR3 is 18 residues long, ends included. From germline, CDR1 is SGHNT and CDR2 YENEEA. CDR3 sequence reads: CASSSRGAGGYRAGEPFL.

The gene calls are TRBV11-2 and TRBJ2-7; 8 nucleotides agree with TRBD2. Germline-derived CDR1 and CDR2 are SGHAT and FQNNGV. The ends lost 11 bases at V and 7 bases at J; junction bases unmatched: 13. The CDR3 is 13 residues long. CDR3 sequence (DNA): TGTGCCGGTAGCTTAGAGTCGGGGGGGGAGCAGTACTTC. Its protein is CAGSLESGGEQYF. The full variable domain, with the rest looked up from reference TRBV11-2 and TRBJ2-7, is EAGVAQSPRYKIIEKRQSVAFWCNPISGHATLYWYQQILGQGPKLLIQFQNNGVVDDSQLPKDRFSAERLKGVDSTLKIQPAKLEDSAVYLCAGSLESGGEQYFGPGTRLTVT.

Regarding this clonotype: Given a much more abundant clone one base away, this may be a read error. The chain carries TRBV30 and TRBJ2-1; D uncertain. Trimming shortened V by 3 bases and J by 5 bases, and 11 bases separated the two germline ends. The V gene's germline CDR1 is GTSNPN and CDR2 SVGIG (reference sequence). The CDR3 consists of 13 residues. The CDR3 DNA is TGTGCCTGGAGAGCAGGATATAACAATGAGCAGTTCTTC. Amino acid sequence: CAWRAGYNNEQFF.

Note on this clonotype: Given the absence of the conserved phenylalanine or tryptophan at the CDR3 end, a read error is likely. The V call is TRBV11-3, the J call TRBJ1-4, with no clear D. The CDR3 loop spans 16 amino acids. Germline-derived CDR1 and CDR2 are SGHNT and YENEEA. The DNA for the CDR3 is TGTGCCAGCAGGTTAGATCTAACAAGGGTAGAAGAAAAACTGTTTTTA. It yields the protein CASRLDLTRVEEKLFL.

As regards this clonotype: A much larger clone sits a single nucleotide away, making a read error possible. The conserved closing phenylalanine or tryptophan is absent in this CDR3, likely reflecting a read error. The V and J genes are TRBV11-2 and TRBJ2-7; 7 nucleotides align to TRBD2. Germline CDR1 SGHAT, CDR2 FQNNGV. Trimming at V came to 0 bases and at J to 7 bases, leaving 9 bases not matched to a gene. The CDR3 consists of 15 residues. The CDR3 DNA reads TGTGCCAGCAGCTTAGAAAGGGCGGGAGTAGGTGAGCAGTACCTC. Its protein is CASSLERAGVGEQYL.

This clonotype occurred once. A junction boundary mismatches the germline segment, possibly from a read error. This chain links TRBV7-9 with TRBJ1-4; possibly TRBD1 for D (6 bases). The CDR3 extends over 14 amino acids. Germline assignment: CDR1 SEHNR and CDR2 FQNEAQ (reference sequence). The CDR3 region is CASISGQGNEKLSF. The CDR3, as DNA: TGTGCCAGCATCTCGGGACAAGGAAACGAAAAACTGTCTTTT.